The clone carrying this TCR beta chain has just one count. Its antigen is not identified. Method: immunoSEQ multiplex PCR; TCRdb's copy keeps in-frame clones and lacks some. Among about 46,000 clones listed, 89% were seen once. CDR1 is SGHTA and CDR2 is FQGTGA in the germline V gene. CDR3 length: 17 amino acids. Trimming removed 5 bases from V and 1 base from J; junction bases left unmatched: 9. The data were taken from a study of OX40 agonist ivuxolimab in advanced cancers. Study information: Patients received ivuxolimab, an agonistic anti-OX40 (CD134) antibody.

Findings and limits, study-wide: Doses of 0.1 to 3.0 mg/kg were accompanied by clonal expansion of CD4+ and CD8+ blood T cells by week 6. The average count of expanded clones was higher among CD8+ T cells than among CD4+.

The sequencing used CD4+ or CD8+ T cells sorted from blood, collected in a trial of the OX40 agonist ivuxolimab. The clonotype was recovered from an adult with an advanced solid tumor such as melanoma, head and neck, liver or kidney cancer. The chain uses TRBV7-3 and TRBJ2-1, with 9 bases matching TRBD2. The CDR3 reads CASSPTLTSGSYNEQFF. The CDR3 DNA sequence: TGTGCCAGCAGCCCTACCCTGACTAGCGGATCCTACAATGAGCAGTTCTTC.